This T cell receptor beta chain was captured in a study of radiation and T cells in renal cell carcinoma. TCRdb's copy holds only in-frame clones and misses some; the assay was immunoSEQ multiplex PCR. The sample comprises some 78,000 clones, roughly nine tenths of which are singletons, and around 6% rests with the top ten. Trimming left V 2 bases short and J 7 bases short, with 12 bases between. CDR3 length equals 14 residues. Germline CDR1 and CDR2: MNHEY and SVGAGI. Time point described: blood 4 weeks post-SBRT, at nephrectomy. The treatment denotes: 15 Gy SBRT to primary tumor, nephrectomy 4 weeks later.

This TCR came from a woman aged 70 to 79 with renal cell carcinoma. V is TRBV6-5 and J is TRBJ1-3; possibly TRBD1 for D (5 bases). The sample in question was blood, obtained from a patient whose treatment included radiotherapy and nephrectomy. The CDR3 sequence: CASSYRQGGNTIYF. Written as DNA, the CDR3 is TGTGCCAGCAGTTACAGGCAGGGCGGCAACACCATATATTTT.